This T cell receptor (beta chain) was sequenced in a study of graft-versus-host responses after intestinal transplantation. Overall study: Every transplant recipient was induced with anti-thymocyte globulin, then maintained on tacrolimus and steroids for two to three years. Study results and caveats: GvH clones were found in recipient marrow; some appeared first in ileum or blood. Some patients had graft-donor T cell macrochimerism. In their allografts, the ratios of graft-versus-host to host-versus-graft T cell clones were high.

Notes on this clone: What it binds is unknown.

Here immunoSEQ multiplex PCR was the method, and the copy in TCRdb shows in-frame clones only, minus some. The data show 130,000 or so clones, over 85% seen once. The V end lost 3 bases, the J end lost 0 bases, and 11 bases lay between the germline ends. CDR3 size: 15 residues. Germline assignment: CDR1 KGHSH and CDR2 LQKENI. The origin of this receptor is a human donor who received an intestinal transplant. The specimen comprised unstimulated CD4+ T cells sorted from spleen or lymph node cells, sampled before intestinal transplant. V usage is TRBV18 and J usage is TRBJ1-1; unclear D gene. CDR3 loop: CASSPRRGMNTEAFF. CDR3 nucleotides: TGTGCCAGCTCACCCAGACGAGGGATGAACACTGAAGCTTTCTTT.